This T cell receptor beta chain appears in the sequencing data of a study of T cell repertoires in cytomegalovirus infection. About the research overall: Public TCR beta signatures were indicative of both CMV infection and a matching HLA type.

On this clonotype itself: Its antigen is unidentified.

TCRdb reanalysed the reads using MiXCR and keeps one entry per CDR3 protein. Altogether 700,000 to 950,000 distinct CDR3 sequences are present, about 30% being singletons, with the ten largest covering 9.5% to 15%. CDR3 length: 15 amino acids. Trimming removed 5 bases from V and 7 bases from J, with 17 bases in between. Germline CDR1 and CDR2: SGHVS and FNYEAQ. The sequence derives from a human donor in good health (CMV status not recorded). Some clones in this sample may be carry-over from other donors' samples. This material consisted of cultured CD8+ T cells from PBMCs, taken from culture after CMV antigen stimulation. The V gene is TRBV7-6, the J gene TRBJ1-4, with D uncertain. This CDR3 is CASSPTLGAGEKLFF. CDR3 bases: TGTGCCAGCAGCCCGACTCTGGGAGCGGGTGAAAAACTGTTTTTT.